This T cell receptor beta chain originates from a study of T cell responses to AZD1222 COVID-19 vaccine listed by TCRdb under 2021. Regarding the research as a whole: AZD1222 recipients given second doses at about 4 weeks or at about 12 weeks were pooled, since spike-specific TCR depth and breadth were not found to differ between the two schedules. TCR sequencing was performed for roughly 250 trial participants, of whom around 200 were given two doses of AZD1222 and approximately 26 were given two doses of MenACWY control vaccine. Enrollment into the trials was organized by age into subgroups of 18-55, 56-69 and 70-plus years, and those subgroups contained roughly 150, 30 and 60 TCR-sequenced participants, respectively. On the study overall, not on this receptor specifically: The 56-69-year group was small, and its depth increase did not reach significance, likely because of low power. A significant rise in spike-specific TCR breadth and depth was observed after two AZD1222 doses relative to day 0 and relative to MenACWY recipients. No day 14 peak-response samples were available, so repertoires were characterized only after the peak T cell response. Epitopes outside the regions mutated in the B.1.351 and B.1.1.7 variants were reportedly recognized by nearly half of the unique spike-specific TCRs. Most participants were white British and females outnumbered males, and the authors suggested that clonal diversity may have been underestimated. Only a handful of AZD1222 recipients were SARS-CoV-2 seropositive at baseline, limiting conclusions about previously exposed vaccinees. Vaccine-associated CD4 TCRs spanned the whole spike protein, with dominant responses in regions 160-218 and 743-854.

The cysteine opens and the phenylalanine closes a CDR3 of 14 amino acids. This entry keeps only the CDR3 DNA: 42 bases, framed from base 1. V is pared back by 1 base and J by 8 bases, with 15 bases lying between the germline termini. CDR1 and CDR2 (SGHNT, YYREEE) derive from the germline V gene (reference sequence). The time point tag for this specimen amounts to: baseline before first vaccination. Vaccinee samples came from UK trials COV001 and COV002, including a single-blind randomized controlled phase 2/3 trial of AZD1222 (ChAdOx1 nCoV-19) in healthy adults. For TCRbeta chain sequencing, PBMC samples were collected from trial participants at day 0 and at day 28 after the second dose. For this clone: What antigen it recognizes has not been identified. No base quality values were provided; no much bigger clone lies one nucleotide off.

The CDR3 regions of human TCRbeta chains were subjected to immunosequencing. The paper's data handling went like this. TCRs in the repertoires were compared against a reference library of SARS-CoV-2-specific TCRs that had been generated with the MIRA antigen-specificity platform. Breadth was defined as the fraction of unique TCRs that were SARS-CoV-2-associated. Depth was defined as the fraction of total T cells that were SARS-CoV-2-associated. Using the MIRA data, each spike-specific TCR was mapped to the spike region that the TCR reacts to and placed in a CD4 or CD8 class. Log10-transformed breadth and depth values were compared by one-way ANOVA with Sidak's multiple comparisons tests. TCRdb mirrors the immuneACCESS table, restricted to in-frame sequences. Some clones are absent from its copies; in checked studies, under half trace to an unresolved V gene, and the reason for the others is unknown. V and J calls and clone size are given by that table; D and trimming were obtained from the DNA. This sample holds some 86,000 clones; about 90% were observed only once. The top ten clones comprise around 5.2% of the sample.

This sequence uses TRBV5-4 and TRBJ1-2, and possibly TRBD1, on 5 matching bases. The clonotype comes from an adult in good health. The sample was peripheral blood, taken on day 0 of AZD1222 vaccination. The sequenced DNA: TGTGCCAGCAGCTTGAAAGCCGGGGGTTGGGGCTACACCTTC. It translates as CASSLKAGGWGYTF. Beyond the CDR3, the reference TRBV5-4 and TRBJ1-2 genes provide the residues; the full variable domain reads: ETGVTQSPTHLIKTRGQQVTLRCSSQSGHNTVSWYQQALGQGPQFIFQYYREEENGRGNFPPRFSGLQFPNYSSELNVNALELDDSALYLCASSLKAGGWGYTFGSGTRLTVV.